This T cell receptor (beta chain) was recorded in a study of blood T cells in healthy people across ages. The germline V gene encodes CDR1 SGDLS and CDR2 YYNGEE. V was clipped by 3 bases and J by 6 bases, with 16 bases between them. This CDR3 contains 15 residues. On this clonotype: Its antigen is not identified.

Overall study findings and caveats: No one knew whether donors had CMV, which possibly confounded expanded clonotype changes.

A second PCR, run for about 7 to 12 cycles, used a sample-barcoded 5' primer plus a J-beta primer mix. TCRdb itself ran the 5' RACE reads through MiXCR, one entry per CDR3 protein. The table shows 650,000 to 1,000,000 distinct CDR3 sequences, with about 34% occurring only once. The V call is TRBV9, the J call TRBJ2-1; D is possibly TRBD1 or TRBD2 (5 bases each). Sequencing used blood. This sequence was found in a man aged 18 to 29 in good health. CDR3 amino acids: CASSAGTNRGNEQFF. The CDR3 nucleotides read TGTGCCAGCAGCGCCGGGACCAACCGGGGCAATGAGCAGTTCTTC.